This T cell receptor beta chain was identified during a study of blood T cell repertoires in COVID-19. The overall study: In each case, the material was cDNA or gDNA derived from T cells, B-cell-depleted T cells, or PBMCs.

Profiling relied on immunoSEQ multiplex PCR, and the TCRdb table lists in-frame clones only, not all of them. The sample shows more than 400,000 clones, roughly 87% of them seen only once. The table lists this clone with a few counts. This receptor was identified in a woman younger than 35 who had recovered from COVID-19. Input material: PBMCs or T cells enriched from blood (not recorded which).

The CDR3 nucleotides are TGCAGCGTTGAATCTCCAGGGGTTAACTATGGCTACACCTTC. As protein: CSVESPGVNYGYTF. This rearrangement joins TRBV29-1 to TRBJ1-2, with D possibly matching TRBD1 (6 bases). The V gene lost 2 bases and the J gene lost 1 base, with 11 bases spanning the gap. The CDR3 is 14 amino acids. Germline loops: CDR1 SQVTM, CDR2 ANQGSEA.